This T cell receptor (beta chain) appears in the sequencing data of a study of blood T cell repertoires in COVID-19. Overall study: From T cells, B-cell-depleted T cells, or PBMCs came the material, which was cDNA or gDNA.

This CDR3 spans 15 amino acids. V lost 5 bases and J lost 7, with 17 bases in between. The germline V gene has CDR1 SGHTA and CDR2 FQGTGA. In the study's own analysis: Estimated nucleated cell counts came from reference gene primer amplification. The method was immunoSEQ multiplex PCR; TCRdb's version includes in-frame clones alone and lacks a portion of them. For V, J and clone size, that table is used; D and trimming come from the DNA. The table includes about 250,000 clones, 85% to 90% detected once. The TCR sequence derives from a man aged 18 to 29 who had recovered from COVID-19. Sequencing was carried out using PBMCs or T cells enriched from blood (not recorded which). This sequence joins TRBV7-3 and TRBJ2-2; D remains ambiguous. The CDR3 sequence is CASSQPEDRVGELFF. The CDR3 region has the DNA TGTGCCAGCAGCCAACCCGAAGACCGGGTCGGGGAGCTGTTTTTT.